The rows below give T cell receptor beta chains drawn from one sample of a study of regulatory dendritic cells for organ transplantation. Profiled with immunoSEQ multiplex PCR; TCRdb holds only in-frame clones, not every one. Among over 20,000 clones listed, 74% were seen once. The specimen sequenced was memory CD4+ T cells from blood. These receptors were obtained from a human donor in good health. Each CDR3 is given with its conserved first and last residue. Fields, in order: clone size, V gene, D gene, J gene, CDR3 protein, CDR3 DNA. A D gene is named only where the DNA matches it firmly. Size is omitted from some rows. Given values are once, few, many or a class for expanded clones.

clone size: NA; V gene: TRBV7-8; D gene: TRBD1; J gene: TRBJ2-7; CDR3 protein: CASRRTGSYEQYF; CDR3 DNA: TGTGCCAGCAGGAGGACAGGGTCTTACGAGCAGTACTTC
clone size: NA; V gene: TRBV2; D gene: NA; J gene: TRBJ2-1; CDR3 protein: CASSEETSQLGVF; CDR3 DNA: TGTGCCAGCAGTGAAGAAACTAGCCAGCTCGGGGTCTTC
clone size: NA; V gene: TRBV30; D gene: NA; J gene: TRBJ2-7; CDR3 protein: CAWRHKDGAYEQYF; CDR3 DNA: TGTGCCTGGAGACATAAGGACGGGGCCTACGAGCAGTACTTC
clone size: NA; V gene: TRBV6-5; D gene: NA; J gene: TRBJ1-4; CDR3 protein: CASSYQGQGEKLFF; CDR3 DNA: TGTGCCAGCAGTTACCAGGGGCAAGGGGAAAAACTGTTTTTT
clone size: NA; V gene: TRBV2; D gene: NA; J gene: TRBJ2-3; CDR3 protein: CASSSSTDTQYF; CDR3 DNA: TGTGCCAGCAGTTCTAGCACAGATACGCAGTATTTT
clone size: NA; V gene: TRBV7-2; D gene: TRBD1; J gene: TRBJ2-3; CDR3 protein: CASSLEGGWADTQYF; CDR3 DNA: TGTGCCAGCAGCTTAGAAGGGGGCTGGGCAGATACGCAGTATTTT
clone size: NA; V gene: TRBV5-1; D gene: TRBD2; J gene: TRBJ2-3; CDR3 protein: CASSPGLANTDTQYF; CDR3 DNA: TGCGCCAGCAGCCCGGGACTAGCGAACACAGATACGCAGTATTTT
clone size: NA; V gene: TRBV4-1; D gene: TRBD1; J gene: TRBJ1-5; CDR3 protein: CASSHGTGGNQPQHF; CDR3 DNA: TGCGCCAGCAGCCACGGGACAGGGGGGAATCAGCCCCAGCATTTT
clone size: NA; V gene: TRBV29-1; D gene: TRBD2; J gene: TRBJ2-7; CDR3 protein: CSVGSGGANEQYF; CDR3 DNA: TGCAGCGTAGGGAGCGGGGGGGCCAACGAGCAGTACTTC
clone size: NA; V gene: TRBV19; D gene: NA; J gene: TRBJ2-6; CDR3 protein: CASSTSGANVLTF; CDR3 DNA: TGTGCCAGTAGTACTTCTGGGGCCAACGTCCTGACTTTC
clone size: NA; V gene: TRBV18; D gene: TRBD1; J gene: TRBJ2-1; CDR3 protein: CASLEGQGINEQFF; CDR3 DNA: TGTGCCAGCTTAGAGGGACAGGGAATTAATGAGCAGTTCTTC
clone size: NA; V gene: TRBV14; D gene: NA; J gene: TRBJ2-5; CDR3 protein: CASSGDLGETQYF; CDR3 DNA: TGTGCCAGCAGCGGGGACTTGGGGGAGACCCAGTACTTC
clone size: NA; V gene: TRBV4-2; D gene: TRBD2; J gene: TRBJ2-7; CDR3 protein: CASSQTLAGGYEQYF; CDR3 DNA: TGTGCCAGCAGCCAAACCCTGGCGGGGGGCTACGAGCAGTACTTC
clone size: NA; V gene: TRBV9; D gene: NA; J gene: TRBJ1-4; CDR3 protein: CASSPTVGGGTNEKLFF; CDR3 DNA: TGTGCCAGCAGCCCCACGGTGGGGGGTGGGACTAATGAAAAACTGTTTTTT
clone size: NA; V gene: TRBV7-7; D gene: TRBD1; J gene: TRBJ2-5; CDR3 protein: CASSLGGTGGRETQYF; CDR3 DNA: TGTGCCAGCAGCTTAGGGGGGACAGGGGGCCGAGAGACCCAGTACTTC
clone size: NA; V gene: TRBV5-6; D gene: TRBD1; J gene: TRBJ1-1; CDR3 protein: CASSPGTGGKGAFF; CDR3 DNA: TGTGCCAGCAGCCCTGGGACAGGGGGGAAGGGAGCTTTCTTT
clone size: NA; V gene: TRBV7-2; D gene: NA; J gene: TRBJ1-2; CDR3 protein: CASSSPTVTWGGYTF; CDR3 DNA: TGTGCCAGCAGCTCCCCGACAGTTACCTGGGGTGGCTACACCTTC
clone size: NA; V gene: TRBV29-1; D gene: NA; J gene: TRBJ2-3; CDR3 protein: CSVEGEFTDTQYF; CDR3 DNA: TGCAGCGTTGAAGGAGAGTTTACAGATACGCAGTATTTT
clone size: NA; V gene: TRBV11-2; D gene: TRBD2; J gene: TRBJ2-5; CDR3 protein: CASSLAGGPRETQYF; CDR3 DNA: TGTGCCAGCAGCTTAGCGGGGGGGCCGAGAGAGACCCAGTACTTC
clone size: few; V gene: TRBV18; D gene: TRBD1; J gene: TRBJ1-2; CDR3 protein: CASSPRTGDHYGYTF; CDR3 DNA: TGTGCCAGCTCACCAAGGACAGGGGATCACTATGGCTACACCTTC
clone size: NA; V gene: TRBV7-2; D gene: NA; J gene: TRBJ1-6; CDR3 protein: CASSLASQANSPLHF; CDR3 DNA: TGTGCCAGCAGCTTAGCGTCACAGGCTAATTCACCCCTCCACTTT
clone size: NA; V gene: TRBV4-3; D gene: NA; J gene: TRBJ1-2; CDR3 protein: CASSQDGQGGGYTF; CDR3 DNA: TGCGCCAGCAGCCAAGATGGGCAGGGTGGTGGCTACACCTTC
clone size: NA; V gene: TRBV6-6; D gene: NA; J gene: TRBJ2-3; CDR3 protein: CASSYSAGAGADTQYF; CDR3 DNA: TGTGCCAGCAGTTACTCGGCGGGGGCCGGGGCAGATACGCAGTATTTT
clone size: NA; V gene: TRBV6-4; D gene: TRBD1; J gene: TRBJ1-6; CDR3 protein: CASSGMGQGNSPLHF; CDR3 DNA: TGTGCCAGCAGTGGGATGGGACAGGGCAATTCACCCCTCCACTTT
clone size: NA; V gene: TRBV2; D gene: TRBD1; J gene: TRBJ1-6; CDR3 protein: CASKDRGILSPLHF; CDR3 DNA: TGTGCCAGCAAGGACAGGGGCATTCTTTCACCCCTCCACTTT
clone size: NA; V gene: TRBV7-2; D gene: NA; J gene: TRBJ1-2; CDR3 protein: CASSLGGSLGGYTF; CDR3 DNA: TGTGCCAGCAGCTTAGGAGGGAGCCTTGGCGGCTACACCTTC
clone size: NA; V gene: TRBV27; D gene: NA; J gene: TRBJ2-7; CDR3 protein: CASSFWAHEQYF; CDR3 DNA: TGTGCCAGCAGTTTCTGGGCCCACGAGCAGTACTTC